This T cell receptor (beta chain) was identified in a study of blood T cell repertoires in COVID-19 (dated by TCRdb to 2019 to 2021). Looking at the study overall: Samples covering the acute and convalescent phases of COVID-19 were provided by collaborators in the United States, Italy and Spain. The dataset comprised deeply sampled blood TCRbeta repertoires from subjects exposed to, actively infected with, or recovered from COVID-19. Samples came from the ongoing ImmuneRACE study (first 160 participants) plus 1,254 subjects from 6 global collaborators. The repertoires were released in a freely available public database meant as a resource for research on the immune response to SARS-CoV-2. Sample metadata almost always included a de-identified subject ID, COVID-19 status, age in years and sex. Where available, HLA class I and class II types were taken from metadata supplied by the sample provider and were not determined by assay-based typing. The material from the prospective study consisted of cDNA or gDNA derived from T cells, B-cell-depleted T cells, or PBMCs.

From the cysteine up to the phenylalanine, the CDR3 has a length of 17 residues. The kept DNA is CDR3 alone, 51 bases in frame from the first base. The germline V and J ends show losses of 2 bases and 2 bases respectively, and no gene match explains 9 bases of the junction. The germline V gene (reference sequence) gives CDR1 as GTSNPN and CDR2 as SVGIG. The collaborating institutions used their own protocols to collect whole blood in K2EDTA tubes. For TCRbeta analysis, collaborators shipped samples as frozen whole blood, isolated PBMCs, or DNA extracted from either of those sample types. Of note for this clone: Its binding antigen is unknown. No per-base quality is available; no much larger clone lies one base away.

Study-wide findings and limitations: The quantity of clinical and demographic metadata differed by source and by participant and was supplied without curation.

TCRbeta CDR3 regions were amplified from genomic DNA using the immunoSEQ Assay, a bias-controlled multiplex PCR. In the authors' own workflow: The number of nucleated cells in each sample was estimated by amplification of reference gene primers within the assay. To quantify the absolute abundance of each unique TCRbeta CDR3 rearrangement, sequence reads were collapsed and filtered. Productive Simpson clonality was computed per sample as the square root of Simpson's diversity index over productive rearrangements. TCRdb's version of the immuneACCESS table is confined to in-frame rearrangements and falls short of the full clone set. An unresolved V gene accounts for under half of the shortfall where checked; the remainder is of unknown origin. Clonal size and the V and J genes are those of that table, whereas D and trimming came from the DNA. The sample includes 60,000 or so clones, with about 87% observed a single time. In total, the top ten clones hold around 8% of the sample.

The receptor chain draws on TRBV30 and TRBJ1-2, with 12 central nucleotides matching TRBD1. The clonotype originates from a human donor with active COVID-19. The donor label of this sample is uncertain. Sequencing was carried out using peripheral blood. The DNA is as follows: TGTGCCTGGAGTACCTTCCCGGGGACAGGGGGCAACTATGGCTACACCTTC. This gives the protein CAWSTFPGTGGNYGYTF.